This TCR beta chain was documented in a study of somatic mutations in cytotoxic T cells in rheumatoid arthritis. With regard to this clone: Its antigen is not identified.

Findings of the study overall: Neither rheumatoid arthritis patients nor age-matched healthy controls had significantly different CD8+ T-cell clonality from the other group.

V lost 0 bases, J lost 5 bases, and 8 bases lay in between. The CDR3 covers 14 residues. CDR1 is MNHEY, CDR2 SMNVEV, per germline (reference sequence). Sequencing was performed with immunoSEQ multiplex PCR; in TCRdb, only in-frame clones are kept and a portion is missing. The sample consists of tens of thousands of clones, 84% of them appearing once. This clonotype was obtained from a man between 35 and 55 years old in good health. The sequenced material came from CD8+ T cells sorted from blood. The chain employs TRBV27 and TRBJ1-5; D is uncertain. CDR3 DNA: TGTGCCAGCAGTTTATCGGGCATCTATCAGCCCCAGCATTTT. Its protein is CASSLSGIYQPQHF.